Listed here is a single T cell receptor (beta chain). Its antigen is not known. The data derive from a study of cytomegalovirus exposure and HLA in healthy donors. Points from the study as a whole: Per published reports, the classifier diagnosed cytomegalovirus status with high specificity and sensitivity. Investigators reported about 160 TCR beta chains as tied to cytomegalovirus. Some public TCRs appeared in many individuals, while most sequences were rare.

Here immunoSEQ multiplex PCR was the method, and the copy in TCRdb shows in-frame clones only, minus some. The table lists about 250,000 clones, about 90% of them singletons. These donors were members of the roughly 110-subject validation cohort, a group separate from the roughly 670-subject first cohort. The sample comprised PBMCs. The TCR originated in a man aged 18 to 29 in good health and CMV-seropositive.

The DNA for the CDR3 is TGCGCCAGCAGCTTGGGTAGCGGAGGAGGGTCCTACGAGCAGTACTTC. Translation: CASSLGSGGGSYEQYF. The chain couples TRBV5-1 to TRBJ2-7, with D possibly matching TRBD2 (6 bases). The CDR3 has 16 residues. The V end was cut by 0 bases, the J end by 1 base, with 14 bases between. Germline CDR1 and CDR2: SGHRS and YFSETQ.